This TCR beta chain was sequenced during a study of blood T cell repertoires in COVID-19. TCRdb's table, derived via immunoSEQ multiplex PCR, lists solely in-frame clones and lacks some. This sample carries roughly 100,000 clones, around nine tenths of them seen once, and the ten largest clones take 3% to 3.5%. The CDR3 is 11 residues long. Germline-derived CDR1 and CDR2 are SGDLS and YYNGEE. The ends were cut back, 3 bases at V and 11 bases at J, with 10 bases in the middle. The source of this sequence is a man aged 45 to 65 in a cohort sampled during active COVID-19. The chain combines TRBV9 with TRBJ2-3; D unresolved. Sequencing used peripheral blood. CDR3 sequence (DNA): TGTGCCAGCAGCGATTTTTCCTTGCAGTATTTT. Its protein product is CASSDFSLQYF.